Listed here are 24 T cell receptor beta chains from one sample, sequenced in a study of blood T cell repertoires in COVID-19. Measured with immunoSEQ multiplex PCR; TCRdb has only the in-frame clones, and not every one. Among 80,000 to 130,000 clones, around 85% were seen once, and the ten largest hold approximately 2.6%. Sequenced input: PBMCs or T cells enriched from blood (not recorded which). The source of these receptors is a woman between 50 and 59 years old who had recovered from COVID-19.

This chain connects TRBV5-1 to TRBJ2-1; maybe TRBD2 (6 bases). With 6 bases removed from V and 4 bases from J, the gap between germline ends came to 17 bases. Germline V CDR1 and CDR2: SGHRS, YFSETQ. This CDR3 is built from 15 residues. The CDR3 region is CASTISYSGYNEQFF. Written as DNA, the CDR3 is TGCGCCAGCACCATTTCATATAGCGGATACAATGAGCAGTTCTTC.

This chain links TRBV29-1 with TRBJ1-2; D unresolved. CDR3 length: 11 amino acids. V was clipped by 4 bases and J by 3 bases, with 6 bases between them. Looked up from germline, CDR1 is SQVTM and CDR2 is ANQGSEA. The CDR3 DNA sequence: TGCAGCGTTGGTACGGACTATGGCTACACCTTC. Translated: CSVGTDYGYTF.

The J gene is TRBJ2-5, the V gene TRBV3-1 (or the pseudogene TRBV3-2), with D perhaps TRBD2 (6 bases). The germline gives CDR1 LGHDT, CDR2 YNNKEL (reference sequence). The CDR3 has 16 amino acids. V was clipped by 2 bases and J by 4 bases, with 17 bases between them. CDR3 in amino acids: CASSQPRGWRGETQYF. The CDR3 DNA reads as TGTGCCAGCAGCCAACCCCGGGGCTGGAGGGGAGAGACCCAGTACTTC.

The V call is TRBV12-2, the J call TRBJ2-2; TRBD2 is the table's D call and was not checked against the DNA. TRBV12-2 is listed as a pseudogene. This CDR3 is built from 14 residues. The CDR3 nucleotides are TGTGCAAGTCGCTTAGCGTATCCGGCCGGGGAGCTGTTTTTT. It is translated as CASRLAYPAGELFF.

This clone is a singleton in its sample. The J gene is TRBJ2-3, the V gene TRBV24-1, with D uncertain. Germline V gives CDR1 KGHDR, CDR2 SFDVKD. This CDR3 contains 16 residues. The ends were cut back, 4 bases at V and 1 base at J, with 14 bases in the middle. The CDR3 nucleotides read TGTGCCACCAGTGACCCGCGGCCGCGTGGCACAGATACGCAGTATTTT. Translated: CATSDPRPRGTDTQYF.

The gene calls are TRBV12-3 or TRBV12-4 and TRBJ1-1; D may be TRBD1 (5 bases). This CDR3 has 13 amino acids. V was trimmed by 6 bases and J by 8 bases, leaving 16 bases between them. The CDR3 region is CASSLFAGQEAFF. The CDR3 nucleotides read TGTGCCAGCAGCTTATTCGCAGGGCAAGAAGCTTTCTTT.

The CDR3 DNA is TGTGCCAGTGGCGGGGGTCACACAGATACGCAGTATTTT. It encodes CASGGGHTDTQYF. The chain employs TRBV27 and TRBJ2-3, with 7 bases identical to TRBD2. The CDR3 sequence is 13 residues long. The germline V gene has CDR1 MNHEY and CDR2 SMNVEV (reference sequence). J lost 2 bases, V lost 9 bases, and 5 bases had no gene match.

This sequence joins TRBV2 and TRBJ1-2; D not resolved. The CDR3 sequence is 12 residues long. Germline V gene lookup returns CDR1 SNHLY and CDR2 FYNNEI. Trimming took off 2 bases at V and 5 bases at J, with 6 bases between the two ends. For the CDR3, the DNA is TGTGCCAGCAGTGAACGGCGGTATGGCTACACCTTC. Protein: CASSERRYGYTF.

The table lists this clone with a count of one. This same CDR3 is encoded by further DNA sequences in the sample. The rearrangement links TRBV28 to TRBJ2-2, with no clear D. Germline V CDR1 and CDR2: MDHEN, SYDVKM. Trimming stripped 6 bases from V and 4 bases from J, with 3 bases between. This CDR3 comprises 11 residues. The CDR3 region has the DNA TGTGCCAGCAGCAGCACCGGGGAGCTGTTTTTT. Amino acids: CASSSTGELFF.

The chain combines TRBV27 with TRBJ1-2; 9 bases fit TRBD1. The CDR3 consists of 15 residues. The V gene's germline CDR1 is MNHEY and CDR2 SMNVEV (reference sequence). The trim removed 6 bases at V and 4 bases at J, leaving 9 bases unmatched. CDR3 in DNA: TGTGCCAGCAGCCCACCGGGACAGGGAGGCTATGGCTACACCTTC. Translating gives CASSPPGQGGYGYTF.

The rearrangement uses TRBV7-3 and TRBJ2-3; no clear D. This CDR3 contains 14 residues. CDR1 and CDR2 (germline): SGHTA, FQGTGA. Trimming removed 5 bases from V and 2 bases from J, with 11 bases in between. Here the CDR3 reads CASSPSHYTDTQYF. CDR3 bases: TGTGCCAGCAGCCCATCGCACTACACAGATACGCAGTATTTT.

The gene calls are TRBV15 and TRBJ1-5, with TRBD1 identical over 11 bases. Unmatched junction bases numbered 5, after V lost 4 bases and J lost 6 bases. The CDR3 totals 15 residues. CDR1 and CDR2 (germline): LNHNV, YYDKDF (reference sequence). The CDR3 DNA reads as TGTGCCACCAGCATGGACAGGGGGCATAGTCAGCCCCAGCATTTT. It specifies CATSMDRGHSQPQHF.

This clone has a handful of counts. This chain links TRBV30 with TRBJ2-2, with 11 bases that match TRBD2. V shed 2 bases, J shed 5 bases, and the junction held 4 bases outside the gene matches. The CDR3 is 15 amino acids. Germline V lookup: CDR1 GTSNPN, CDR2 SVGIG (reference sequence). DNA of the CDR3: TGTGCCTGGAGTCTAGCGGGGGGATGGACCGGGGAGCTGTTTTTT. Protein: CAWSLAGGWTGELFF.

The chain combines TRBV29-1 with TRBJ2-1; 7 bases are a match to TRBD2. The V gene's germline CDR1 is SQVTM and CDR2 ANQGSEA. The CDR3 is 13 amino acids. V lost 6 bases to trimming and J lost 9 bases; unmatched junction nucleotides: 11. In DNA form, the CDR3 reads TGCAGCGTGCGGACTAGGGCTGGGGTTGAGCAGTTCTTC. This sequence encodes CSVRTRAGVEQFF.

The chain uses TRBV2 and TRBJ1-2; 9 positions match TRBD1. Germline V gene lookup returns CDR1 SNHLY and CDR2 FYNNEI. The CDR3 runs to 14 residues. J gave up 7 bases and V 4 bases, and 7 bases lay outside the gene matches. DNA of the CDR3: TGTGCCAGCAGTGCCGACAGGGGGAGAGGTGGCTACACCTTC. Its protein product is CASSADRGRGGYTF.

The chain combines TRBV30 with TRBJ2-5; 7 positions match TRBD2. This CDR3 contains 13 residues. The germline gives CDR1 GTSNPN, CDR2 SVGIG (reference sequence). Trimming cost V 1 base and J 7 bases; bases outside gene matches: 6. In DNA form, the CDR3 reads TGTGCCTGGAGTGGGCCTCCGGGAGGGACCCAGTACTTC. This translates into CAWSGPPGGTQYF.

The gene calls are TRBV27 and TRBJ2-1, with a weak D call TRBD1 (6 bases). Per germline, CDR1 MNHEY and CDR2 SMNVEV (reference sequence). The CDR3 runs to 15 residues. V was cut by 7 bases and J by 0 bases, with 13 bases left in between. The CDR3 protein is CASTDSSSSYNEQFF. CDR3 bases: TGTGCCAGCACGGACAGTTCGAGCTCCTACAATGAGCAGTTCTTC.

This chain connects TRBV18 to TRBJ1-5; 8 bases are a match to TRBD1. The CDR3 is 14 amino acids. J lost 3 bases, V lost 6 bases, and 4 bases had no gene match. CDR1 is KGHSH and CDR2 is LQKENI in the germline V gene. The CDR3 sequence: CASSLDRVNQPQHF. DNA of the CDR3: TGTGCCAGCTCCCTGGACAGGGTCAATCAGCCCCAGCATTTT.

The chain uses TRBV6-5 and TRBJ1-4; D possibly corresponds to TRBD1 (5 bases). Trimming removed 8 bases from V and 2 bases from J, with 9 bases in between. CDR1 is MNHEY and CDR2 is SVGAGI in the germline V gene. The CDR3 has 13 amino acids. The chain's CDR3 is CASGGGTNEKLFF. CDR3 coding DNA: TGTGCCAGCGGGGGGGGGACTAATGAAAAACTGTTTTTT.

This clone appeared a few times. The V and J genes are TRBV27 and TRBJ2-7, with 7 bases fitting TRBD1. Germline CDR1 is MNHEY and CDR2 is SMNVEV (reference sequence). CDR3 length equals 17 residues. Trimming cost V 2 bases and J 2 bases; bases outside gene matches: 12. In DNA form, the CDR3 reads TGTGCCAGCAGTTTAGGCACAAACAGGGGCCAAACCTACGAGCAGTACTTC. Protein sequence: CASSLGTNRGQTYEQYF.

The rearrangement uses TRBV27 and TRBJ2-1; 13 positions agree with TRBD2. Germline-derived CDR1 and CDR2 are MNHEY and SMNVEV (reference sequence). The ends lost 5 bases at V and 7 bases at J; junction bases unmatched: 2. The CDR3 totals 14 residues. The chain's CDR3 is CASSPGLAGNEQFF. The CDR3 region has the DNA TGTGCCAGCAGTCCGGGACTAGCGGGAAATGAGCAGTTCTTC.

This CDR3 is CASSAGGYEQYF. The CDR3 nucleotides are TGCGCCAGCAGCGCTGGCGGCTACGAGCAGTACTTC. The chain employs TRBV5-1 and TRBJ2-7; no definite D call. Germline assignment: CDR1 SGHRS and CDR2 YFSETQ. CDR3 length: 12 amino acids. V was cut by 4 bases and J by 3 bases, with 8 bases left in between.

The gene calls are TRBV7-9 and TRBJ2-2; tentative D call: TRBD2 (5 bases). This CDR3 region has 14 residues. V lost 8 bases to trimming and J lost 7 bases, with 17 bases between them. Germline CDR1 SEHNR, CDR2 FQNEAQ (reference sequence). The DNA of the CDR3 is TGTGCCAGCGCCTATGGAGGCGCGGTCGGGGAGCTGTTTTTT. Its translation is CASAYGGAVGELFF. Variable domain in full (rest from reference TRBV7-9 and TRBJ2-2): DTGVSQNPRHKITKRGQNVTFRCDPISEHNRLYWYRQTLGQGPEFLTYFQNEAQLEKSRLLSDRFSAERPKGSFSTLEIQRTEQGDSAMYLCASAYGGAVGELFFGEGSRLTVL.

V gene TRBV18 combines with J gene TRBJ2-5; 8 bases are shared with TRBD1. After removal of 1 base from V and 5 bases from J, the junction contained 9 bases not matched to a gene. The CDR3 contains 16 residues. Per the germline V gene, CDR1 is KGHSH and CDR2 is LQKENI. Written as DNA, the CDR3 is TGTGCCAGCTCACCACGCGTTCAACAGGGGGTGGAGACCCAGTACTTC. Residues: CASSPRVQQGVETQYF.